The 9 T cell receptor beta chains listed next were all sequenced from one sample in a study of blood T cell repertoires in COVID-19. Clones were read by immunoSEQ multiplex PCR, and TCRdb kept only the in-frame ones, dropping some. The sample carries about 440,000 clones, 90% recorded once. The sample taken for sequencing was PBMCs or T cells enriched from blood (not recorded which). The origin of the receptors is a man between 18 and 29 years old who had recovered from COVID-19.

J is TRBJ1-3 and V is TRBV7-2; D remains ambiguous. Germline-derived CDR1 and CDR2 are SGHTA and FQGNSA. The CDR3 sequence is 17 residues long. The germline V and J ends were trimmed by 1 base and 0 bases, with 13 bases remaining between them. The CDR3 loop reads CASSLGRAGHSGNTIYF. The CDR3, as DNA: TGTGCCAGCAGCTTAGGCCGCGCCGGTCACTCTGGAAACACCATATATTTT.

This chain connects TRBV27 to TRBJ2-1, with TRBD2 matching 8 bases. Germline lookup yields CDR1 MNHEY and CDR2 SMNVEV (reference sequence). This CDR3 is 16 amino acids long. Trimming removed 5 bases from V and 1 base from J; junction bases left unmatched: 7. As DNA, the CDR3 is TGTGCCAGCAGTCCGTCAGCGGGAGAGTCCTACAATGAGCAGTTCTTC. It is translated as CASSPSAGESYNEQFF.

V usage is TRBV7-9 and J usage is TRBJ2-3; 7 bases agree with TRBD2. Germline CDR1 SEHNR, CDR2 FQNEAQ (reference sequence). The V gene end was trimmed by 5 bases and the J gene end by 7 bases; junction bases not matched to a gene: 9. The CDR3 extends over 14 amino acids. Written as DNA, the CDR3 is TGTGCCAGCAGCCGAGCGGGGAATACGCATACGCAGTATTTT. It codes for CASSRAGNTHTQYF. Variable domain in full (rest from reference TRBV7-9 and TRBJ2-3): DTGVSQNPRHKITKRGQNVTFRCDPISEHNRLYWYRQTLGQGPEFLTYFQNEAQLEKSRLLSDRFSAERPKGSFSTLEIQRTEQGDSAMYLCASSRAGNTHTQYFGPGTRLTVL.

This rearrangement joins TRBV11-3 to TRBJ2-2; D might be TRBD2 (5 bases). Germline CDR1 is SGHNT and CDR2 is YENEEA. The CDR3 sequence is 14 residues long. Trimming cost V 0 bases and J 9 bases, with 11 bases left between them. The CDR3 DNA is TGTGCCAGCAGCTTAGAATCTGCGGGCCGGGAGCTGTTTTTT. Translated, it gives CASSLESAGRELFF. Drawing the rest from reference TRBV11-3 and TRBJ2-2, the complete variable domain is EAGVVQSPRYKIIEKKQPVAFWCNPISGHNTLYWYLQNLGQGPELLIRYENEEAVDDSQLPKDRFSAERLKGVDSTLKIQPAELGDSAVYLCASSLESAGRELFFGEGSRLTVL.

This rearrangement joins TRBV15 to TRBJ1-6; 10 nucleotides agree with TRBD1. V was clipped by 1 base and J by 8 bases; unmatched bases: 2. CDR1 and CDR2 (germline): LNHNV, YYDKDF (reference sequence). CDR3 length equals 15 residues. CDR3 in amino acids: CATSRATGGHSPLHF. CDR3 coding DNA: TGTGCCACCAGCAGAGCGACAGGGGGCCATTCACCCCTCCACTTT.

V gene TRBV7-2 combines with J gene TRBJ1-2; D is unclear. V lost 2 bases to trimming and J lost 2 bases, with 12 bases between them. Per the germline V gene, CDR1 is SGHTA and CDR2 is FQGNSA. CDR3 length equals 15 residues. Here the CDR3 reads CASSLFSLDNYGYTF. DNA of the CDR3: TGTGCCAGCAGCTTATTTTCACTAGACAACTATGGCTACACCTTC.

V gene TRBV13 combines with J gene TRBJ2-2; D might be TRBD2 (5 bases). Germline V CDR1 and CDR2: PRHDT, FYEKMQ (reference sequence). With 5 bases removed from V and 7 bases from J, the gap between germline ends came to 8 bases. This CDR3 comprises 12 residues. CDR3 nucleotides: TGTGCCAGCAGCGTACTAGGCGGGGAGCTGTTTTTT. Translation: CASSVLGGELFF.

V gene TRBV20-1 combines with J gene TRBJ2-3; D may be TRBD1 (5 bases). Trimming cost V 3 bases and J 1 base, with 8 bases left between them. Germline assignment: CDR1 DFQATT and CDR2 SNEGSKA (reference sequence). This CDR3 contains 13 residues. The CDR3 loop is CSASPTGTDTQYF. In DNA, the CDR3 is TGCAGTGCTAGTCCGACAGGCACAGATACGCAGTATTTT.

The rearrangement joins TRBV3-1 (or the pseudogene TRBV3-2) to TRBJ2-7; 8 positions match TRBD2. Trimming at V came to 4 bases and at J to 5 bases, leaving 13 bases not matched to a gene. This CDR3 has 16 amino acids. Germline loops: CDR1 LGHDT, CDR2 YNNKEL (reference sequence). Here the CDR3 reads CASSRRSGGRKDEQYF. The CDR3, as DNA: TGTGCCAGCAGCCGGAGATCCGGCGGGAGGAAGGACGAGCAGTACTTC.